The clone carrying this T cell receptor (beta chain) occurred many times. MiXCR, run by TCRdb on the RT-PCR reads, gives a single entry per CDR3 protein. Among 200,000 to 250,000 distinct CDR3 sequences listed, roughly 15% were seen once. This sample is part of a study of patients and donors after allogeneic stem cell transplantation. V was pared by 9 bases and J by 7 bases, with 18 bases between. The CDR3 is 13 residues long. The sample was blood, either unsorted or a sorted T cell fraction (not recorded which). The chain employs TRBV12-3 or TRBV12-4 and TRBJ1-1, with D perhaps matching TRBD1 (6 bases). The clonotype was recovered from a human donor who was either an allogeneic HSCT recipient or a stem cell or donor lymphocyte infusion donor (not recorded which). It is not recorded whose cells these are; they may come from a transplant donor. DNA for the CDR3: TGTGCCAGGGGCTCGGACAGCATTAATGAAGCTTTCTTT. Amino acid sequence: CARGSDSINEAFF.